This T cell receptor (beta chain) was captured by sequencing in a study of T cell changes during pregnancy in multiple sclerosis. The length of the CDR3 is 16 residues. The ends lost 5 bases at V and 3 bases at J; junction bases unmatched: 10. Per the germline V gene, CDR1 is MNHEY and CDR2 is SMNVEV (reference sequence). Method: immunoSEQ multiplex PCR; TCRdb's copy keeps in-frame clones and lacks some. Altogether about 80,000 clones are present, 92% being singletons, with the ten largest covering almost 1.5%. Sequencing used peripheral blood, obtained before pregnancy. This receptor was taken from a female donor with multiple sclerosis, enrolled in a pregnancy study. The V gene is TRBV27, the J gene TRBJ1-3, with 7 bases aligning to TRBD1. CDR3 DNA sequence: TGTGCCAGCAGTCCAAAAACCGGGACAGATGGAAACACCATATATTTT. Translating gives CASSPKTGTDGNTIYF.